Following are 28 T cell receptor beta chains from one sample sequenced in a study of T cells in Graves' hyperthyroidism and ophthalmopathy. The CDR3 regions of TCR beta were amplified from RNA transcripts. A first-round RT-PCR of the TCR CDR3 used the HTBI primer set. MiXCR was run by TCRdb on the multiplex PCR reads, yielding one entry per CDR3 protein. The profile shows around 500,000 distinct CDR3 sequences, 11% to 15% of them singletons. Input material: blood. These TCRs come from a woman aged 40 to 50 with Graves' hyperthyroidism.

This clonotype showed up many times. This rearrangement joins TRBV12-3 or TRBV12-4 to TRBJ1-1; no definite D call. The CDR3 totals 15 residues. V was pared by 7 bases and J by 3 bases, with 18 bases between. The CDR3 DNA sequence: TGTGCCAGCACTCGGGGAGGGAACATGTACACTGAAGCTTTCTTT. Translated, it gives CASTRGGNMYTEAFF.

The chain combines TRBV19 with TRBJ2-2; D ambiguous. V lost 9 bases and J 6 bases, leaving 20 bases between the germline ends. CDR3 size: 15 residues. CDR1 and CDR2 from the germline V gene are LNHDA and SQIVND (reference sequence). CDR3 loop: CASPTKDLQPGELFF. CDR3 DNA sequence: TGTGCCAGCCCTACAAAGGACCTCCAGCCCGGGGAGCTGTTTTTT.

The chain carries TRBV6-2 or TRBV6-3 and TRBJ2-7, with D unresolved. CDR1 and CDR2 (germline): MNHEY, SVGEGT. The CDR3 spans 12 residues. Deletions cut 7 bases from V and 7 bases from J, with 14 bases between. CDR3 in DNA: TGTGCCAGCACAGGACCCCCGAAAGAGCAGTACTTC. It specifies CASTGPPKEQYF.

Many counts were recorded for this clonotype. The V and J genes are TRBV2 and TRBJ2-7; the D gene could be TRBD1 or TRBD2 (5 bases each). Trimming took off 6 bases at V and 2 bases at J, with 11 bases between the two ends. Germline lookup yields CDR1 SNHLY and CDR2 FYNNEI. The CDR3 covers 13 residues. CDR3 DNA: TGTGCCAGCAGCGGGGACGGTACCTACGAGCAGTACTTC. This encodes CASSGDGTYEQYF.

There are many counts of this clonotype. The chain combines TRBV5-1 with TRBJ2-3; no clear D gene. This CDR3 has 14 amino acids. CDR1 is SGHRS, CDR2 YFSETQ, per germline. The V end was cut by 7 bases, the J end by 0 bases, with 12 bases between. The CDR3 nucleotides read TGCGCCAGCCGCCAGGAGACTAGCACAGATACGCAGTATTTT. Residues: CASRQETSTDTQYF.

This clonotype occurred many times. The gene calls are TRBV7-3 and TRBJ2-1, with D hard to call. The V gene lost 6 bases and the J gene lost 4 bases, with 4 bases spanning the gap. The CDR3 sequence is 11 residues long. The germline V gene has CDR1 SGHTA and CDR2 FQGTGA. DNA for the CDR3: TGTGCCAGCAGACAGTACAATGAGCAGTTCTTC. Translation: CASRQYNEQFF.

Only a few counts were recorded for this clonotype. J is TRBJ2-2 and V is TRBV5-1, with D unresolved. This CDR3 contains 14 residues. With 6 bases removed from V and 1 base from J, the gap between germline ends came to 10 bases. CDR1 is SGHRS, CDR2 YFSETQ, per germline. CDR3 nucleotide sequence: TGCGCCAGCACCATTACATTGAACACCGGGGAGCTGTTTTTT. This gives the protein CASTITLNTGELFF.

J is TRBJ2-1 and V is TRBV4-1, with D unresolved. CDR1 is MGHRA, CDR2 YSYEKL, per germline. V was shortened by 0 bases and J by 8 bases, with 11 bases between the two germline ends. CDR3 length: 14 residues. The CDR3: CASSQEHGLDEQFF. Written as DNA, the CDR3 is TGCGCCAGCAGCCAAGAGCACGGCCTGGATGAGCAGTTCTTC.

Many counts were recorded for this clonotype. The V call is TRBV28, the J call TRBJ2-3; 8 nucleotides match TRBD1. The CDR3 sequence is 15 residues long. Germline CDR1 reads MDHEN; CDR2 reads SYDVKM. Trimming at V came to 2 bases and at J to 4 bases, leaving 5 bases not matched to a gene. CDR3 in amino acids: CASSLLDREPDTQYF. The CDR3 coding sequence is TGTGCCAGCAGTTTACTGGACAGGGAGCCAGATACGCAGTATTTT.

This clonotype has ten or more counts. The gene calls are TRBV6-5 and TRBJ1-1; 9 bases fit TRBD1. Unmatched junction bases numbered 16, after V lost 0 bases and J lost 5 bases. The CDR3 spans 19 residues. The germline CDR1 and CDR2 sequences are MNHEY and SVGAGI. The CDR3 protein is CASSYSGTGTTAHKTEAFF. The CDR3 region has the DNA TGTGCCAGCAGTTACTCAGGGACAGGGACCACCGCCCATAAGACTGAAGCTTTCTTT.

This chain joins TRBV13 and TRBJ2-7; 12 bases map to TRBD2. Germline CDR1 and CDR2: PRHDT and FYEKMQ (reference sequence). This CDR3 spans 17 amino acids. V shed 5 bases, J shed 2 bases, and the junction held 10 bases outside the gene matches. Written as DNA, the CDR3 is TGTGCCAGCAGCGACGCTAGCGGGAGGGCCTATGCCTACGAGCAGTACTTC. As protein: CASSDASGRAYAYEQYF.

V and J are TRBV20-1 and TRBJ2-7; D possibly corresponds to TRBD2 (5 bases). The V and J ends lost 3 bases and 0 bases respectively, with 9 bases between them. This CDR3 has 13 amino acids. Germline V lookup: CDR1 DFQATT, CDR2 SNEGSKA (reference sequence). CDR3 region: CSASTGISYEQYF. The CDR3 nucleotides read TGCAGTGCTAGCACCGGGATCTCCTACGAGCAGTACTTC.

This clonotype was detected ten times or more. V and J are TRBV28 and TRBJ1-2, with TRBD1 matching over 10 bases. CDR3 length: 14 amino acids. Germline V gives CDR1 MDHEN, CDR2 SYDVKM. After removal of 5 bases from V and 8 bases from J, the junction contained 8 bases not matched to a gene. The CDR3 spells CASSPGQGIIGYTF. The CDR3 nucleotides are TGTGCCAGCAGTCCGGGACAGGGGATAATCGGCTACACCTTC.

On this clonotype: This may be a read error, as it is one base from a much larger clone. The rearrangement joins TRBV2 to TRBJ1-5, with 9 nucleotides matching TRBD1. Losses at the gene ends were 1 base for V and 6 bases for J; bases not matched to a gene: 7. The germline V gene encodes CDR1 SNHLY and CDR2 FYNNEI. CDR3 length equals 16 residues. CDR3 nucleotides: TGTGCCAGCAGTGAAGGGACAGGGGATCTCTGTCAGCCCCAGCATTTT. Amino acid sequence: CASSEGTGDLCQPQHF.

CDR3 DNA sequence: TGTGCCAGCAGTTTTAGACAGGCCCCTCAAGGTACCTATGGCTACACCTTC. Residues: CASSFRQAPQGTYGYTF. The rearrangement joins TRBV28 to TRBJ1-2, with TRBD1 as a possible D gene (6 bases). The germline V gene encodes CDR1 MDHEN and CDR2 SYDVKM. V was trimmed by 3 bases and J by 4 bases, leaving 21 bases between them. This CDR3 is 17 amino acids long.

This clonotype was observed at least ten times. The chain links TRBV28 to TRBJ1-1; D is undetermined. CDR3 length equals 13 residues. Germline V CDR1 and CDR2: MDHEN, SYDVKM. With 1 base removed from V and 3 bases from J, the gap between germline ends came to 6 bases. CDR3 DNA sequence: TGTGCCAGCAGTTTATATGGGGACACTGAAGCTTTCTTT. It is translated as CASSLYGDTEAFF.

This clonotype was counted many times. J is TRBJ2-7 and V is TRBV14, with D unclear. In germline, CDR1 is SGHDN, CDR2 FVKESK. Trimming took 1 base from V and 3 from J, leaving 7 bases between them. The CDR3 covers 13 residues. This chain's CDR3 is CASSQGAYYEQYF. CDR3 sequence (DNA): TGTGCCAGCAGCCAAGGGGCTTACTACGAGCAGTACTTC.

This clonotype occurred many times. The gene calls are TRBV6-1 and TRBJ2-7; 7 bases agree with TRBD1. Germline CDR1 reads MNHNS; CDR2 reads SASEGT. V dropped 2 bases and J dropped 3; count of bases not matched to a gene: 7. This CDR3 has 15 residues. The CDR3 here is CASSENTGALYEQYF. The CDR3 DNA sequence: TGTGCCAGCAGTGAAAATACAGGGGCCCTCTACGAGCAGTACTTC.

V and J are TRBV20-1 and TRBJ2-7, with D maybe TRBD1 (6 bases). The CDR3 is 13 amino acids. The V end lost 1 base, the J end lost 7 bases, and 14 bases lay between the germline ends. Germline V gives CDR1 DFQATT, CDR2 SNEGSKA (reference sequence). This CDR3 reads CSARVQGLWEQYF. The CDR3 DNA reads TGCAGTGCTAGAGTTCAGGGGTTATGGGAGCAGTACTTC.

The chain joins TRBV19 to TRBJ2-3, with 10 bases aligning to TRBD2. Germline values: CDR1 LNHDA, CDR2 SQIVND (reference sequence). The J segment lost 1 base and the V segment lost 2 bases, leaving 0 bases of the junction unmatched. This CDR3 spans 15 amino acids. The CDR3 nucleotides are TGTGCCAGTAGTATAACTAGCGGGGGCACAGATACGCAGTATTTT. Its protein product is CASSITSGGTDTQYF.

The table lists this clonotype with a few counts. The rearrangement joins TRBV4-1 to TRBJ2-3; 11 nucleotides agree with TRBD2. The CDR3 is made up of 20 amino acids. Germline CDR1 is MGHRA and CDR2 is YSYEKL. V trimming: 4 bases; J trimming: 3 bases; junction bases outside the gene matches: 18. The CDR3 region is CASSLISGLLAGVGTDTQYF. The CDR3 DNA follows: TGCGCCAGCAGCCTTATCAGTGGTCTACTAGCGGGAGTAGGGACAGATACGCAGTATTTT.

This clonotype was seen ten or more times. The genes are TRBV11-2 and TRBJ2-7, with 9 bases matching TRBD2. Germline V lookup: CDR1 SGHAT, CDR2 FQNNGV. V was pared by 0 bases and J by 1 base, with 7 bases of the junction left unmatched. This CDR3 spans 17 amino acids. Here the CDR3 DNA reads TGTGCCAGCAGCTTAGATATAAGCGGGAGGTTTTCCTACGAGCAGTACTTC. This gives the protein CASSLDISGRFSYEQYF.

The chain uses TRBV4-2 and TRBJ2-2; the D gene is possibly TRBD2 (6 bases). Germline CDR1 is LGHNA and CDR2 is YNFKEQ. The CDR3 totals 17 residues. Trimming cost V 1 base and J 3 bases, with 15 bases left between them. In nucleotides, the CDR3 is TGTGCCAGCAGCCAAGCTCACGGAGCGGGCGACACCGGGGAGCTGTTTTTT. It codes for CASSQAHGAGDTGELFF.

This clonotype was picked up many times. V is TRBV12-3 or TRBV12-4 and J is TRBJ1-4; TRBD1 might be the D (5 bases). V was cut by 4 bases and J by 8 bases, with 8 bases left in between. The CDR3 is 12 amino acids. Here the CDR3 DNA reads TGTGCCAGCAGTTCTGGGGGAGAAAAACTGTTTTTT. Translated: CASSSGGEKLFF.

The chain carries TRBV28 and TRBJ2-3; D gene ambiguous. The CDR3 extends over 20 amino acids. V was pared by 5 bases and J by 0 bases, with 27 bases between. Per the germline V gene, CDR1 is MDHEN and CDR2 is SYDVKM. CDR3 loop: CASSHPSAPIGRTSTDTQYF. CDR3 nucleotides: TGTGCCAGCAGTCACCCTTCAGCCCCCATTGGCCGTACTAGCACAGATACGCAGTATTTT.

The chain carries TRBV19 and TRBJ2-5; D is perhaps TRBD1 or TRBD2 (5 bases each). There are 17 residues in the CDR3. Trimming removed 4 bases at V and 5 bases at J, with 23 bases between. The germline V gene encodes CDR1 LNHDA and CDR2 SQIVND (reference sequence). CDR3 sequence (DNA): TGTGCCAGTAGTAAAACCCCCCGGGACGCCTCGTGGGAGACCCAGTACTTC. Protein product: CASSKTPRDASWETQYF.

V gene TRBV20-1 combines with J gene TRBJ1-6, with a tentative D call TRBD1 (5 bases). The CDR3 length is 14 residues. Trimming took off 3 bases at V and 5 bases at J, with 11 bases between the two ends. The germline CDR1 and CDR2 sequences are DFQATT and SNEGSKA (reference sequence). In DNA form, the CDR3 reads TGCAGTGCTAGCAGGGTTCTGGATAATTCACCCCTCCACTTT. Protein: CSASRVLDNSPLHF.

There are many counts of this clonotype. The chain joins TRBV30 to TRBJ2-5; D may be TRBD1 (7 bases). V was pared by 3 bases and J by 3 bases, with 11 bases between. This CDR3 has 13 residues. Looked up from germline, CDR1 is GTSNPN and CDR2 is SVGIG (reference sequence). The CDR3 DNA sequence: TGTGCCTGGAGGGTCAGGGGGGAAGAGACCCAGTACTTC. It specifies CAWRVRGEETQYF.